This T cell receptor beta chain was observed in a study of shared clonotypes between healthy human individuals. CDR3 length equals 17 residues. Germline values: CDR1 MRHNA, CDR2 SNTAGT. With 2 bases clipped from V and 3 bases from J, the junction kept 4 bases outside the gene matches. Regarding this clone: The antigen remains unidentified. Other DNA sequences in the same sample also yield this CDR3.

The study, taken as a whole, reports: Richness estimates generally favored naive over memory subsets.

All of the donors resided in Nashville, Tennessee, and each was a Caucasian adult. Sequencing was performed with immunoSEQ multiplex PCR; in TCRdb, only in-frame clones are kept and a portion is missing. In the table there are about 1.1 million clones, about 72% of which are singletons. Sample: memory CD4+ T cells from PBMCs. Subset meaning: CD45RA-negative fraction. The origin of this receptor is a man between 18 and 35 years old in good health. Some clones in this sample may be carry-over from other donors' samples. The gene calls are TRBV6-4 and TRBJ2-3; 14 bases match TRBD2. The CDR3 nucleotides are TGTGCCAGCAGTGACCCCGGGACTAGCGGGAGTACAGATACGCAGTATTTT. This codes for CASSDPGTSGSTDTQYF.